This TCR beta chain was profiled in a study of regulatory T cells in long-lasting Graves disease. Study overall: Graves' disease counted as persistent after over 5 years of antithyroid drugs with positive TSH receptor antibodies.

Germline V CDR1 and CDR2: ENHRY, SYGVKD. The CDR3 spans 15 residues. As concerns this clonotype: Its antigen is unknown. A much larger clone lies one base from this, so it may be a read error.

As to time point: persistent/refractory GD, antithyroid drugs over 5 years with positive TRAb. Preparation of the TCR library used RNA extracted from PBMCs. EDTA tubes received around 9.4 milliliters of collected peripheral blood. Findings of the study overall: Researchers examined only peripheral blood and not thyroid tissue.

For TCR beta, libraries came from iRepertoire HTBI primers and Arm-PCR of CDR3 regions. Original analysis: The samples included 60 to 65 TRBV and some 14 TRBJ segments. Via MiXCR, TCRdb re-called the multiplex PCR reads, giving one row per CDR3 protein. It is TCRdb's table, rather than the study itself, that gives the V and J calls and clone size. The sample lists 300,000 to 350,000 distinct CDR3 sequences, around a fifth seen once, with 25% to 35% in the top ten. This sample comprised peripheral blood mononuclear cells (PBMCs), obtained when the disease was refractory, from a patient treated with antithyroid drugs. The TCR sequence derives from a female donor with Graves disease. This chain links TRBV10-3 with TRBJ2-7, with D perhaps given as TRBD1 or TRBD2 (5 bases each). The CDR3 here is CAISERNAGSYEQCF. The CDR3 DNA sequence: TGTGCCATCAGTGAGAGGAACGCAGGGAGCTACGAGCAGTGCTTC.